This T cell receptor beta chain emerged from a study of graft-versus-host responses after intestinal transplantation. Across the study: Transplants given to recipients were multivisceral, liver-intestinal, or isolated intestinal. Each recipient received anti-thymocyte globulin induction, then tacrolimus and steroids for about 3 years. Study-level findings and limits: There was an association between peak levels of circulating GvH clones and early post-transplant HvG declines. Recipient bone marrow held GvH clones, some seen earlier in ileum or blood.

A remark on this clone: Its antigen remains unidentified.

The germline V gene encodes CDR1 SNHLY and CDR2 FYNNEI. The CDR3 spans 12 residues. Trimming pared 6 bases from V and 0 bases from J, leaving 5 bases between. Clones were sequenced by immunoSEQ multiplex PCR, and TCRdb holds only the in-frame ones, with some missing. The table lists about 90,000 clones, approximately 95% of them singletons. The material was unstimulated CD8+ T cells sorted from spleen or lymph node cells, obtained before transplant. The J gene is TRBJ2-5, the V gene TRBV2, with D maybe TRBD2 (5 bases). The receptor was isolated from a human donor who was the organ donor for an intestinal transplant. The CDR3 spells CASSGDQETQYF. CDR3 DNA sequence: TGTGCCAGCAGCGGGGACCAAGAGACCCAGTACTTC.